This TCR beta chain came from a study of T cell changes during pregnancy in multiple sclerosis. The table came from immunoSEQ multiplex PCR; TCRdb's copy has only in-frame clones and leaves some out. The data show around 95,000 clones, around 94% seen once. V gave up 0 bases and J gave up 6 bases, with 12 bases separating them. The CDR3 loop spans 14 amino acids. Germline V CDR1 and CDR2: ENHRY, SYGVKD. This receptor was obtained from a female donor in good health, enrolled as a control in a pregnancy study. V usage is TRBV10-3 and J usage is TRBJ2-7; a weak D match, TRBD2 (5 bases). The specimen comprised peripheral blood, sampled after pregnancy. The CDR3: CAISESSSRGEQYF. The CDR3 nucleotides read TGTGCCATCAGTGAGTCGAGCTCCCGGGGCGAGCAGTACTTC.